This T cell receptor (beta chain) comes out of a study of cytomegalovirus exposure and HLA in healthy donors. Turning to this clone: Different DNA sequences within this sample yield the same CDR3.

Both 60 Vbeta primers and 13 Jbeta primers went into the PCR. The repertoire was sequenced with immunoSEQ multiplex PCR; TCRdb's copy has only in-frame clones and lacks some. The sample lists about 180,000 clones; roughly 75% were seen once. The length of the CDR3 is 15 residues. The V gene's germline CDR1 is SEHNR and CDR2 FQNEAQ (reference sequence). With 1 base clipped from V and 5 bases from J, the junction kept 5 bases outside the gene matches. This receptor was obtained from a woman in her 50s in good health and CMV-seropositive. What was sequenced was PBMCs. V gene TRBV7-9 combines with J gene TRBJ2-7, with 10 bases identical to TRBD2. The chain's CDR3 is CASSLGLAGAHEQYF. DNA of the CDR3: TGTGCCAGCAGCTTAGGGCTAGCGGGAGCCCACGAGCAGTACTTC.